The T cell receptor (beta chain) described here comes from a study of cytomegalovirus exposure and HLA in healthy donors. Turning to the study itself: Some 85 million unique TCRs, all from HLA-typed donors, were included in an early release of the data.

Per germline, CDR1 SGHRS and CDR2 YFSETQ. Trimming cost V 0 bases and J 5 bases; bases outside gene matches: 14. The CDR3 totals 19 residues. All donors participated as healthy donors of bone marrow. Researchers ran the PCR with 60 Vbeta and 13 Jbeta primers. Profiled with immunoSEQ multiplex PCR; TCRdb holds only in-frame clones, not every one. The sample holds 150,000 to 200,000 clones, 70% to 80% seen once. This clone was observed a handful of times. V and J are TRBV5-1 and TRBJ2-2; 9 bases line up with TRBD2. Sequencing was carried out using PBMCs. This clonotype was obtained from a woman younger than 45 in good health and CMV-seropositive. CDR3 nucleotide sequence: TGCGCCAGCAGCTTGGGGCGAGCGGGGGGCCCTACCAGTACCGGGGAGCTGTTTTTT. Its protein is CASSLGRAGGPTSTGELFF.